This T cell receptor (beta chain) stems from a study of cytomegalovirus exposure and HLA in healthy donors. This clone was counted between two and nine times. Its antigen remains unidentified. General study results and limits: Roughly uniform sequencing depth across donors was assumed, possibly incorrectly. Cytomegalovirus association was listed for around 180 TCR beta chains.

Each donor was healthy, and each was a bone marrow donor. In the PCR, 60 Vbeta and 13 Jbeta primers were used. Only in-frame clones appear in the TCRdb table, and some are missing; sequencing was by immunoSEQ multiplex PCR. The sample yields roughly 100,000 clones, 65% to 85% seen once. V trimming: 8 bases; J trimming: 6 bases; junction bases outside the gene matches: 7. The V gene's germline CDR1 is MNHEY and CDR2 SVGAGI. The CDR3 is made up of 12 amino acids. The receptor was derived from a man aged 50-59 years in good health and CMV-seronegative. V gene TRBV6-5 combines with J gene TRBJ2-7, with 7 bases aligning to TRBD1. Sequencing was done on a sample of PBMCs. CDR3 residues: CASRQGPGEQYF. CDR3 DNA sequence: TGTGCCAGCCGACAGGGCCCCGGCGAGCAGTACTTC.